Described below is a single TCR beta chain sequence and its context. These data come from a study of molecular identifiers for immune sequencing clone quantification. After removal of 5 bases from V and 3 bases from J, the junction contained 4 bases not matched to a gene. Germline V gene data show CDR1 as SEHNR and CDR2 as FQNEAQ (reference sequence). This CDR3 contains 15 residues. Methods described previously were used for bulk TCR libraries, and listed TCR primers were applied. TCRdb ran MiXCR on the PCR reads and lists one entry per CDR3 protein. The data contain 490,000 or so distinct CDR3 sequences, about 26% of them seen just once; the ten biggest clones take up about 0.75%.

This TCR derives from a human donor in good health. Some libraries in this study had Jurkat cell RNA spiked in. Sequencing input: naive CD8+ T cells from blood, with Jurkat cell RNA spiked in. The subset was: FACS-sorted CD8+CD4-CCR7+CD45RA+ naive T cells. This chain connects TRBV7-9 to TRBJ1-6, with 7 bases identical to TRBD1. The CDR3 region has the DNA TGTGCCAGCAGCGGATGGGACAGCTATAATTCACCCCTCCACTTT. This translates into CASSGWDSYNSPLHF.